This T cell receptor beta chain emerged from a study of vaccination effects on CD4 cells after COVID-19. Study as a whole: Participants each got two BNT162b2 or mRNA-1273 vaccine doses.

Before sequencing, viral peptide pools were used by the ViraFEST assay to expand antigen-specific CD4+ T cells. It was after approximately 11 days of culture that CD4+ T cells were isolated. Vaccine recipients had no previous SARS-CoV-2 infection; their nucleocapsid antibodies were negative. Wells containing approximately 2 million PBMC each were cultured with around 10 IU/ml IL-2 and approximately 10 ug/ml peptides. Repertoires were generated with immunoSEQ multiplex PCR, while TCRdb's copy carries only in-frame clones and drops some. This sample has tens of thousands of clones, with roughly 73% found just once. The study, taken as a whole, reports: Missing from the study were early post-infection timepoints, and its convalescent patients were few. Marked clonal contraction of both clone types appeared late after vaccination.

Germline CDR1 MNHNS, CDR2 SASEGT. Deletions cut 1 base from V and 0 bases from J, with 7 bases between. The CDR3 loop spans 15 amino acids. With regard to this clone: What it binds is not known.

Material: CD4+ T cells from PBMCs cultured with HCoV-OC43 spike peptides, obtained before COVID-19 vaccination. The subset was: HCoV-OC43 spike overlapping peptide pool stimulation. This rearrangement joins TRBV6-1 to TRBJ1-3, with D possibly matching TRBD1 (6 bases). This sequence originates from a human donor who received a COVID-19 vaccine. The CDR3 coding sequence is TGTGCCAGCAGTGAAGGGGGGCTCTCTGGAAACACCATATATTTT. It yields the protein CASSEGGLSGNTIYF.